Described below is a single TCR beta chain sequence and its context. Its specificity is unknown. The PCR made use of 60 Vbeta and 13 Jbeta primers. Repertoires were generated with immunoSEQ multiplex PCR, while TCRdb's copy carries only in-frame clones and drops some. The sample's table shows tens of thousands of clones. The data originate from a study of cytomegalovirus exposure and HLA in healthy donors. The study, taken as a whole, reports: Donors belonging to an Asian-associated ancestry cluster reportedly showed fewer N-insertions in productive TCRs than the roughly 700-donor mean, according to what a later analysis found. Sequencing likely produced, as an artifact, a cluster of highly shared sequence variants.

The sequence was obtained from a male donor in good health and CMV-seronegative. The sample taken for sequencing was PBMCs.

This chain's CDR3 is CASSLPHRGRNGYTF. CDR3 nucleotide sequence: TGTGCCAGCAGTTTGCCGCACAGGGGACGAAATGGCTACACCTTC. The chain links TRBV28 to TRBJ1-2; 7 nucleotides line up with TRBD1. This CDR3 is built from 15 residues. The junction had 10 bases not matched to a gene; V was cut back by 3 bases and J by 6 bases. Per germline, CDR1 MDHEN and CDR2 SYDVKM.